The sequence of this T cell receptor beta chain was determined in a study of blood T cell repertoires in COVID-19. Study context: Acute and convalescent COVID-19 samples came from the United States, Italy and Spain.

Per the study methods: Estimation of nucleated cell counts was performed using reference gene primer amplification. Here immunoSEQ multiplex PCR was the method, and the copy in TCRdb shows in-frame clones only, minus some. V and J calls and clone size are given by that table; D and trimming were obtained from the DNA. The profile covers 270,000 or so clones, with about 88% appearing a single time and more than 1.1% taken by the ten largest. The specimen was peripheral blood. This clonotype originated in a human donor with COVID-19, enrolled during active disease. The donor label of this sample is uncertain.

CDR3 nucleotide sequence: TGCGCCAGCAGCTTGGTGGCGGGGGGCCGGACTGAAGCTTTCTTT. Amino acids: CASSLVAGGRTEAFF. The chain combines TRBV5-1 with TRBJ1-1; weak D call: TRBD1 (6 bases). Germline V gene sequence: CDR1 SGHRS, CDR2 YFSETQ. CDR3 length: 15 residues. V was shortened by 0 bases and J by 5 bases, with 14 bases between the two germline ends.